The 14 T cell receptor beta chains below come from one sample, sequenced in a study of glioma-infiltrating T cells after dendritic cell vaccination. The table came from immunoSEQ multiplex PCR; TCRdb's copy has only in-frame clones and leaves some out. The data contain about 73,000 clones, roughly 82% of them seen just once; the ten biggest clones take up 2.1%. Sequenced here: blood, sampled before dendritic cell vaccination. These receptors were taken from a human donor with glioblastoma.

The chain is built from TRBV21-1 and TRBJ2-7; the table's D call, TRBD2, has no DNA check behind it. TRBV21-1 is a pseudogene locus. This CDR3 has 15 residues. DNA of the CDR3: TGTGCCAGCAGCAGGACTAGCGGGAGGGCCTACGAGCAGTACGTC. It codes for CASSRTSGRAYEQYV.

This clone turned up a few times. DNA for the CDR3: TGTGCCAGCAGATCCGGGACAGGGGATGCGGAGACCCAGTACTTC. Amino acid sequence: CASRSGTGDAETQYF. This sequence joins TRBV6-1 and TRBJ2-5; 10 positions match TRBD1. The CDR3 is 15 amino acids. Germline CDR1 and CDR2: MNHNS and SASEGT. J was trimmed by 5 bases and V by 6 bases; bases with no gene match: 9.

This clone was observed a few times. The V call is TRBV19, the J call TRBJ1-2; D gene ambiguous. This CDR3 comprises 14 residues. V was clipped by 5 bases and J by 4 bases, with 14 bases between them. CDR1 and CDR2 from the germline V gene are LNHDA and SQIVND (reference sequence). The CDR3 loop reads CASSEGGGIYGYTF. As DNA, the CDR3 is TGTGCCAGTAGTGAAGGCGGCGGTATCTATGGCTACACCTTC.

CDR3 DNA: TGTGCCAGCAGCTTGCAGGGGGCCTACGAGCAGTACGTC. Translation: CASSLQGAYEQYV. The V gene is TRBV5-6, the J gene TRBJ2-7; 7 bases are a match to TRBD1. This CDR3 region has 13 residues. Unmatched junction bases numbered 0, after V lost 1 base and J lost 2 bases. CDR1 and CDR2 from the germline V gene are SGHDT and YYEEEE.

The gene calls are TRBV7-6 and TRBJ2-7, with TRBD1 matching 8 bases. CDR3 length: 13 residues. Germline V CDR1 and CDR2: SGHVS, FNYEAQ. The ends lost 4 bases at V and 1 base at J; junction bases unmatched: 0. Written as DNA, the CDR3 is TGTGCCAGCAGCTGGGACAGGTCCTACGAGCAGTACTTC. This codes for CASSWDRSYEQYF.

The gene calls are TRBV2 and TRBJ1-2; TRBD1 is a possible D gene (5 bases). Trimming stripped 8 bases from V and 0 bases from J, with 10 bases between. The CDR3 has 13 amino acids. Per germline, CDR1 SNHLY and CDR2 FYNNEI. For the CDR3, the DNA is TGTGCCAGCCAAGACAGTTCTAACTATGGCTACACCTTC. Protein: CASQDSSNYGYTF.

The chain combines TRBV7-9 with TRBJ2-7; a weak D match, TRBD2 (6 bases). V dropped 6 bases and J dropped 3 bases, with 15 bases sitting between them. This CDR3 has 14 residues. Looked up from germline, CDR1 is SEHNR and CDR2 is FQNEAQ (reference sequence). The CDR3 DNA reads TGTGCCAGCAGTCAAGGGACGGGGGACTACGAGCAGTACGTC. Amino acid sequence: CASSQGTGDYEQYV.

The chain has TRBV19 and TRBJ1-6; a weak D match, TRBD1 (5 bases). CDR1 is LNHDA and CDR2 is SQIVND in the germline V gene (reference sequence). The CDR3 covers 15 residues. Trimming removed 5 bases from V and 5 bases from J, with 13 bases in between. For the CDR3, the DNA is TGTGCCAGTAGTGATTGGGGGACTAATAATTCACCCCTCCACTTT. Amino acids: CASSDWGTNNSPLHF.

CDR3 DNA: TGTGCCAGCAACCAAGAGACAGGGAACTATGGCTACACCTTC. This codes for CASNQETGNYGYTF. The chain has TRBV7-9 and TRBJ1-2, with 7 bases lining up with TRBD1. The length of the CDR3 is 14 residues. The V gene's germline CDR1 is SEHNR and CDR2 FQNEAQ (reference sequence). Trimming removed 7 bases from V and 2 bases from J; junction bases left unmatched: 7.

The chain couples TRBV6-5 to TRBJ2-7; 13 positions match TRBD2. Trimming removed 6 bases from V and 9 bases from J; junction bases left unmatched: 11. This CDR3 region has 15 residues. The germline V gene encodes CDR1 MNHEY and CDR2 SVGAGI. The CDR3 DNA reads TGTGCCAGCAGAGCGCGGACTAGCGGGAGCTTGGGGCAGTACGTC. Translated: CASRARTSGSLGQYV.

CDR3 region: CASSFSGRTQETQYF. CDR3 in DNA: TGTGCCAGCAGCTTTTCCGGGAGGACCCAAGAGACCCAGTACTTC. The V and J genes are TRBV7-8 and TRBJ2-5, with 7 bases aligning to TRBD2. Germline CDR1 and CDR2: SGHVS and FQNEAQ. This CDR3 is 15 amino acids long. Trimming at V came to 3 bases and at J to 1 base, leaving 5 bases not matched to a gene.

The V gene is TRBV6-5, the J gene TRBJ1-1; no reliable D call. The V and J ends lost 0 bases and 7 bases respectively, with 12 bases between them. This CDR3 contains 14 residues. Per the germline V gene, CDR1 is MNHEY and CDR2 is SVGAGI. The CDR3 loop is CASSYSRGTGEAFF. The CDR3 DNA is TGTGCCAGCAGTTACTCTAGAGGAACGGGTGAAGCTTTCTTT.

The chain has TRBV12-1 and TRBJ2-2; the table assigns TRBD2, which was not confirmed against the DNA. TRBV12-1 is designated a pseudogene. The CDR3 extends over 21 amino acids. The CDR3, as DNA: TGTGCCAGCAGCTTTGCCTCGGGACTAGCGGGAGCGGGGTCGGTGAACGGGGAGCTGTTTTTT. Protein: CASSFASGLAGAGSVNGELFF.

The rearrangement uses TRBV29-1 and TRBJ2-1; TRBD2 aligns across 7 bases. CDR3 size: 16 residues. Germline CDR1 is SQVTM and CDR2 is ANQGSEA. The V and J ends lost 1 base and 3 bases, in that order; junction bases with no gene match: 9. CDR3 region: CSVEGSPGLIYNEQFF. The CDR3, as DNA: TGCAGCGTTGAAGGGAGTCCGGGACTAATCTACAATGAGCAGTTCTTC.